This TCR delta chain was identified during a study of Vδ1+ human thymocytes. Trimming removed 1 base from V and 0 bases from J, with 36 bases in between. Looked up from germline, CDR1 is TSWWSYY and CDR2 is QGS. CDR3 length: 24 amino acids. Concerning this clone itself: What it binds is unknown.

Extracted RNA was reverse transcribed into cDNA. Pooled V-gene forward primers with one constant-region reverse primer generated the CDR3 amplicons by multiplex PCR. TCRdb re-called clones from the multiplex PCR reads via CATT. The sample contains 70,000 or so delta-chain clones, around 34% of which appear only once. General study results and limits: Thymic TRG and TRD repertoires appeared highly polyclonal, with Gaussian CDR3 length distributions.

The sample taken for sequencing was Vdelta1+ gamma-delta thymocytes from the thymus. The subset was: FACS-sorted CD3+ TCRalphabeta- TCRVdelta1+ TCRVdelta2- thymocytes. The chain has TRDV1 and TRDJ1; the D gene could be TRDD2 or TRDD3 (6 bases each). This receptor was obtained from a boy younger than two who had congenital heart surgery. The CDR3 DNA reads TGTGCTCTTGGGGAACGAGGGGGCGGCCTTCCCCTCTCGTTTGGGGGTTCTTACACCGATAAACTCATCTTT. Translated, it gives CALGERGGGLPLSFGGSYTDKLIF.